A single sample is the source of the 17 T cell receptor beta chains below, sequenced in a study of regulatory T cells in long-lasting Graves disease. Noted time point: persistent/refractory GD, antithyroid drugs over 5 years with positive TRAb. Extracted PBMC RNA gave rise to the TCR library. Building the TCR beta libraries relied on iRepertoire HTBI primers, and CDR3 regions underwent Arm-PCR. MiXCR, applied by TCRdb to the multiplex PCR reads, yields one record per CDR3 protein. The table has under 500,000 distinct CDR3 sequences, about 20% seen once. The material was peripheral blood mononuclear cells (PBMCs), obtained when the disease was refractory, from a patient treated with antithyroid drugs. The receptors shown here come from a female donor with Graves disease.

This clonotype was detected only a few times. J is TRBJ2-5 and V is TRBV7-2; tentative D call: TRBD2 (6 bases). V was clipped by 2 bases and J by 4 bases, with 17 bases between them. The CDR3 spans 16 residues. CDR1 and CDR2 (germline): SGHTA, FQGNSA. This CDR3 is CASSLMGTGVSETQYF. In DNA, the CDR3 is TGTGCCAGCAGCTTAATGGGAACGGGAGTATCAGAGACCCAGTACTTC. The whole variable domain, remainder taken from reference TRBV7-2 and TRBJ2-5, is GAGVSQSPSNKVTEKGKDVELRCDPISGHTALYWYRQSLGQGLEFLIYFQGNSAPDKSGLPSDRFSAERTGGSVSTLTIQRTQQEDSAVYLCASSLMGTGVSETQYFGPGTRLLVL.

This clonotype occurred a few times. The gene calls are TRBV5-5 and TRBJ1-1; 8 bases match TRBD1. V shed 3 bases, J shed 0 bases, and the junction held 10 bases outside the gene matches. Germline assignment: CDR1 SGHKS and CDR2 YYEKEE (reference sequence). This CDR3 has 17 amino acids. DNA for the CDR3: TGTGCCAGCAGCTCGTACCCAGGGGGCCTCATGAACACTGAAGCTTTCTTT. Its translation is CASSSYPGGLMNTEAFF. Full variable domain (missing parts from reference TRBV5-5 and TRBJ1-1): DAGVTQSPTHLIKTRGQQVTLRCSPISGHKSVSWYQQVLGQGPQFIFQYYEKEERGRGNFPDRFSARQFPNYSSELNVNALLLGDSALYLCASSSYPGGLMNTEAFFGQGTRLTVV.

V usage is TRBV20-1 and J usage is TRBJ2-3; 7 bases agree with TRBD2. The V gene end was trimmed by 2 bases and the J gene end by 5 bases; junction bases not matched to a gene: 1. Germline V gene lookup returns CDR1 DFQATT and CDR2 SNEGSKA (reference sequence). The CDR3 contains 12 residues. The CDR3 loop is CSARIAGDTQYF. In DNA, the CDR3 is TGCAGTGCTAGAATAGCGGGAGATACGCAGTATTTT.

About this clonotype: Given a much more abundant clone one base away, this may be a read error. The chain uses TRBV20-1 and TRBJ1-1; D uncertain. Germline CDR1 DFQATT, CDR2 SNEGSKA (reference sequence). CDR3 size: 14 residues. The CDR3 DNA follows: TGCAATGCTGATCAGGCCCTGATGGGCACTGAAGCTTTCTTT. Its translation: CNADQALMGTEAFF.

The chain combines TRBV7-2 with TRBJ2-2; D perhaps matches TRBD1 (5 bases). The V end was cut by 2 bases, the J end by 8 bases, with 9 bases between. Germline CDR1 SGHTA, CDR2 FQGNSA. The CDR3 length is 13 residues. CDR3 region: CASSLNRQGELFF. CDR3 DNA: TGTGCCAGCAGCTTAAATCGACAGGGGGAGCTGTTTTTT.

This clonotype was detected only a few times. The gene calls are TRBV20-1 and TRBJ1-2; D possibly corresponds to TRBD1 (5 bases). The CDR3 is 12 residues long. Germline CDR1 DFQATT, CDR2 SNEGSKA (reference sequence). V shed 7 bases and J shed 5 bases, with 14 bases lying between them. The CDR3 DNA reads TGCAGTGTTGCCCGGGGCGATTATGGCTACACCTTC. Protein product: CSVARGDYGYTF.

This clonotype was seen many times. The chain employs TRBV6-2 or TRBV6-3 and TRBJ2-7; TRBD2 matches at 12 bases. The CDR3 contains 19 residues. The ends lost 2 bases at V and 0 bases at J; junction bases unmatched: 11. The germline V gene encodes CDR1 MNHEY and CDR2 SVGEGT. CDR3 bases: TGTGCCAGCAGTTACGGTTTTGGGACTAGCGGGCTGAGCTCCTACGAGCAGTACTTC. Amino acids: CASSYGFGTSGLSSYEQYF.

A few counts support this clonotype. Being one base from a much bigger clone, this may be a read error. The chain joins TRBV6-1 to TRBJ1-5, with D hard to call. This CDR3 is 13 amino acids long. Germline values: CDR1 MNHNS, CDR2 SASEGT. Trimming shortened V by 7 bases and J by 1 base, and 8 bases separated the two germline ends. The CDR3 protein is CASTPDSNQPQHF. The CDR3 DNA follows: TGTGCCAGCACCCCGGACAGCAATCAGCCCCAGCATTTT.

This clonotype has just a few counts. A single base separates this from a much larger clone, so it may be a read error. The conserved phenylalanine or tryptophan normally closing the CDR3 is absent here, so this likely arose from a read error. The chain links TRBV28 to TRBJ1-1, with TRBD1 identical over 9 bases. This CDR3 has 16 amino acids. V shed 5 bases, J shed 4 bases, and the junction held 11 bases outside the gene matches. Looked up from germline, CDR1 is MDHEN and CDR2 is SYDVKM. The CDR3 sequence: CASSQGQGLAFTEAFL. The CDR3 nucleotides read TGTGCCAGCAGTCAGGGACAGGGTTTGGCGTTCACTGAAGCTTTCCTT.

The CDR3 nucleotides are TGTGCCAGTAGTATTTCAGGGTCGAACACCGGGGAGCTGTTTTTT. Translation: CASSISGSNTGELFF. V is TRBV19 and J is TRBJ2-2; D may be TRBD1 (5 bases). CDR3 length: 15 residues. Trimming left V 3 bases short and J 0 bases short, with 8 bases between. Germline V lookup: CDR1 LNHDA, CDR2 SQIVND (reference sequence).

A few counts support this clonotype. This chain links TRBV5-6 with TRBJ1-2; 7 bases align to TRBD1. Germline V lookup: CDR1 SGHDT, CDR2 YYEEEE. V trimming: 2 bases; J trimming: 13 bases; junction bases outside the gene matches: 11. The CDR3 extends over 13 amino acids. DNA for the CDR3: TGTGCCAGCAGCTTACTGGAAGGGGGCCACTGCACCTTC. Protein product: CASSLLEGGHCTF. The variable domain in full, with the rest retrieved from reference TRBV5-6 and TRBJ1-2, is DAGVTQSPTHLIKTRGQQVTLRCSPKSGHDTVSWYQQALGQGPQFIFQYYEEEERQRGNFPDRFSGHQFPNYSSELNVNALLLGDSALYLCASSLLEGGHCTFGSGTRLTVV.

Concerning this clonotype: It may be a read error: a sequence one base away is much more abundant. This rearrangement joins TRBV6-1 to TRBJ2-7, with 14 bases fitting TRBD2. Germline-derived CDR1 and CDR2 are MNHNS and SASEGT. There are 15 residues in the CDR3. V shed 6 bases and J 6 bases; nucleotides not matched to a gene: 7. The CDR3 is CASSDGTSGSCEQYF. CDR3 bases: TGTGCCAGCAGCGATGGGACTAGCGGGAGCTGCGAGCAGTACTTC.

CDR3 protein: CASSRRSTDTQYF. CDR3 in DNA: TGTGCCTCCTCGCGGAGGAGCACAGATACGCAGTATTTT. This chain connects TRBV2 to TRBJ2-3; perhaps TRBD2 as D (5 bases). V was trimmed by 11 bases and J by 0 bases, leaving 12 bases between them. Germline V gives CDR1 SNHLY, CDR2 FYNNEI. The CDR3 consists of 13 residues.

This clonotype was seen a few times. The chain combines TRBV6-2 or TRBV6-3 with TRBJ2-7; TRBD1 matches 7 bases. In germline, CDR1 is MNHEY, CDR2 SVGEGT. Trimming cost V 2 bases and J 5 bases; bases outside gene matches: 3. The CDR3 consists of 13 residues. CDR3 coding DNA: TGTGCCAGCAGTTACAGGGGGCAGGACGAGCAGTACTTC. Its protein is CASSYRGQDEQYF.

In its sample, this clonotype was seen many times. This may come from a read error, since a much larger clone is one base off. This CDR3 reads CASSFGEQETQYF. The CDR3 region has the DNA TGTGCCAGCAGCTTTGGGGAGCAAGAGACCCAGTACTTC. The V gene is TRBV5-6, the J gene TRBJ2-5; D may be TRBD2 (5 bases). V was clipped by 2 bases and J by 2 bases, with 7 bases between them. The CDR3 length is 13 residues. Per germline, CDR1 SGHDT and CDR2 YYEEEE.

The rearrangement joins TRBV27 to TRBJ2-1; no definite D call. Between the trimmed V and J ends, which lost 4 bases and 2 bases, there was a span of 9 bases. There are 14 residues in the CDR3. Germline lookup yields CDR1 MNHEY and CDR2 SMNVEV (reference sequence). The CDR3 sequence: CASSWVDTYNEQFF. The CDR3 DNA sequence: TGTGCCAGCAGTTGGGTGGATACCTACAATGAGCAGTTCTTC.

This clonotype was seen at least ten times. The chain joins TRBV6-5 to TRBJ2-7, with D hard to call. Germline CDR1 and CDR2: MNHEY and SVGAGI. Trimming pared 2 bases from V and 4 bases from J, leaving 18 bases between. The CDR3 is 16 amino acids. The DNA for the CDR3 is TGTGCCAGCAGTTACCTGGTCAGCCTCGGTAGGTACGAGCAGTACTTC. It translates to CASSYLVSLGRYEQYF.